This TCR beta chain stems from a study of T cell changes during pregnancy in multiple sclerosis. Per the germline V gene, CDR1 is MNHNS and CDR2 is SASEGT. The CDR3 runs to 15 residues. V was shortened by 8 bases and J by 3 bases, with 16 bases between the two germline ends. Sequencing was performed with immunoSEQ multiplex PCR; in TCRdb, only in-frame clones are kept and a portion is missing. Counted here are approximately 49,000 clones, 85% to 95% occurring once; the ten biggest clones make up around 0.89%. Sample: peripheral blood, taken after pregnancy. This sequence joins TRBV6-1 and TRBJ1-4; perhaps TRBD1 as D (6 bases). The origin of this receptor is a female donor with multiple sclerosis, enrolled in a pregnancy study. CDR3 coding DNA: TGTGCCAGCGGCGGGGGGCGCATAGCTAATGAAAAACTGTTTTTT. It encodes CASGGGRIANEKLFF.